The rows below give T cell receptor beta chains drawn from one sample of a study of T cells after yellow fever vaccination. TCRdb reprocessed the 5' RACE reads via MiXCR and lists one record per CDR3 protein. The table has under 300,000 distinct CDR3 sequences, roughly 6.8% seen once. Sequenced here: CD4+ T cells sorted from PBMCs, sampled on the day of the yellow fever booster vaccination. The receptors were sampled from a man aged 25 to 45 who received the YFV17D yellow fever vaccine. CDR3s include the opening cysteine and the closing phenylalanine or tryptophan. The order of the fields is J gene, V gene, clone size, CDR3 protein. Part of the rows lack a size; the others show once, few, many or a class for expanded clones.

TRBJ2-3	TRBV12-3/TRBV12-4	NA	CASSLPGQGLADTQYF
TRBJ2-6	TRBV10-3	NA	CAIRDGTQITYSGANVLTF
TRBJ2-1	TRBV7-9	NA	CASSRSIRRVIDNEQFF
TRBJ2-1	TRBV7-8	many	CASSLVAGNEQFF
TRBJ1-6	TRBV19	few	CATTDRGDSPLHF
TRBJ2-6	TRBV24-1	many	CATSDSRSGANVLTF
TRBJ2-1	TRBV19	few	CASSWRGSGYNEQFF
TRBJ2-6	TRBV21-1	NA	CASSPRGGLQGEVPGANVLTF
TRBJ2-7	TRBV20-1	NA	CSARAGSGSTYEQYF
TRBJ2-5	TRBV15	NA	CATSRGRTVETQYF
TRBJ1-3	TRBV19	many	CASSSWGPGYSGNTIYF
TRBJ2-7	TRBV12-3/TRBV12-4	many	CATKSGGSYEQYF
TRBJ2-7	TRBV7-9	few	CASSYGLAGVGYEQYF
TRBJ1-5	TRBV18	many	CASSPSGNQPQHF
TRBJ1-6	TRBV28	NA	CASRRVMTGYSPLHF
TRBJ2-5	TRBV5-1	few	CASSLEAGGVETQYF
TRBJ1-2	TRBV7-2	NA	CASSWDREYGYTF
TRBJ2-1	TRBV18	NA	CASSPGTSGTYNEQFF
TRBJ2-1	TRBV5-1	many	CASSDTSGFYNEQFF
TRBJ2-5	TRBV6-2/TRBV6-3	many	CASSYPRTSGRIVETQYF
TRBJ2-1	TRBV7-9	many	CASSLGLGIGVDEQFF
TRBJ1-1	TRBV6-5	NA	CASSYDRNNPLGEAFF